These 10 T cell receptor beta chains were sequenced from one sample in a study of prognosis after radiotherapy for stage I lung cancer. Genomic DNA was subjected to two-round multiplex PCR for amplification of TCR beta CDR3. Round-one PCR had primers specific to each TRBV and TRBJ gene. TCRdb used MiXCR to reprocess the multiplex PCR reads, holding one entry per CDR3 protein. The sample carries some 34,000 distinct CDR3 sequences, around 30% recorded once. The sample consisted of PBMCs, taken before or after stereotactic body radiation therapy (not recorded which). These receptors all come from a donor over 45 with non-small cell lung cancer.

This clonotype was seen many times. Here the CDR3 DNA reads TGTGCCAGCAGCGAAGGGCAGGGCGTCTATGGCTACACCTTC. Translation: CASSEGQGVYGYTF. V usage is TRBV7-9 and J usage is TRBJ1-2; D may be TRBD1 (5 bases). Germline V gene sequence: CDR1 SEHNR, CDR2 FQNEAQ (reference sequence). The CDR3 is 14 amino acids. Trimming cost V 5 bases and J 4 bases, with 14 bases left between them.

This clonotype was picked up many times. This chain joins TRBV9 and TRBJ1-2, with 7 bases fitting TRBD1. V shed 6 bases and J 2 bases; nucleotides not matched to a gene: 7. This CDR3 spans 14 amino acids. CDR1 and CDR2 (germline): SGDLS, YYNGEE. The CDR3 region is CASTRDRANYGYTF. Here the CDR3 DNA reads TGTGCCAGCACGCGGGACAGAGCCAACTATGGCTACACCTTC.

There are many counts of this clonotype. The V gene is TRBV6-1, the J gene TRBJ2-3, with TRBD2 matching over 13 bases. The CDR3 is made up of 15 amino acids. V shed 6 bases and J 4 bases; nucleotides not matched to a gene: 4. Germline V CDR1 and CDR2: MNHNS, SASEGT. DNA of the CDR3: TGTGCCAGCAGATCTACTAGCGGGGGGGCAGATACGCAGTATTTT. Its protein product is CASRSTSGGADTQYF.

As to this clonotype: This may stem from a read error, because a much larger clone lies one nucleotide away. The J gene is TRBJ2-5, the V gene TRBV6-2 or TRBV6-3; 7 bases fit TRBD1. Per germline, CDR1 MNHEY and CDR2 SVGEGT. The V gene end was trimmed by 5 bases and the J gene end by 2 bases; junction bases not matched to a gene: 8. The CDR3 length is 15 residues. CDR3 in amino acids: CASSVTGTVQETQYF. CDR3 DNA sequence: TGTGCCAGCAGTGTAACCGGGACAGTACAAGAGACCCAGTACTTC.

The rearrangement uses TRBV19 and TRBJ2-3; D ambiguous. Germline V gene sequence: CDR1 LNHDA, CDR2 SQIVND (reference sequence). V lost 7 bases and J lost 2, with 7 bases in between. The CDR3 extends over 12 amino acids. CDR3 protein: CASISSTDTQYF. DNA for the CDR3: TGTGCCAGTATTTCTTCCACAGATACGCAGTATTTT.

CDR3 coding DNA: TGTGCCAGCAGTGGTACAGAATCCGGGGAGCTGTTTTTT. Translated, it gives CASSGTESGELFF. The rearrangement joins TRBV2 to TRBJ2-2; D uncertain. The V and J ends lost 4 bases and 6 bases respectively, with 9 bases between them. Germline assignment: CDR1 SNHLY and CDR2 FYNNEI. The CDR3 runs to 13 residues.

This clonotype was seen many times. J is TRBJ2-1 and V is TRBV20-1, with D perhaps given as TRBD1 or TRBD2 (5 bases each). The CDR3 length is 13 residues. V gave up 3 bases and J gave up 6 bases, with 12 bases separating them. Germline CDR1 and CDR2: DFQATT and SNEGSKA (reference sequence). In nucleotides, the CDR3 is TGCAGTGCTAGGGTGGGGGTGGGCAATGAGCAGTTCTTC. The encoded protein is CSARVGVGNEQFF.

About this clonotype: This may come from a read error, since a much larger clone is one base off. The chain combines TRBV5-4 with TRBJ1-2; D possibly corresponds to TRBD1 (5 bases). This CDR3 region has 12 residues. Trimming cost V 6 bases and J 7 bases, with 13 bases left between them. The V gene's germline CDR1 is SGHNT and CDR2 YYREEE (reference sequence). The CDR3, as DNA: TGTGCCAGCAAGGGAGGGGACTGTGGCTACACCTTC. Encoded protein: CASKGGDCGYTF.

This clonotype was detected ten times or more. The gene calls are TRBV5-6 and TRBJ1-2; D remains ambiguous. This CDR3 is built from 14 residues. Trimming took off 10 bases at V and 1 base at J, with 17 bases between the two ends. Germline values: CDR1 SGHDT, CDR2 YYEEEE. The CDR3 DNA is TGTGCCTCCAGTTCAGGCAGCTTTAACTATGGCTACACCTTC. It codes for CASSSGSFNYGYTF.

This clonotype came up a few times. This clone may be a read error of a much larger clone one base away. The chain carries TRBV24-1 and TRBJ2-2, with 9 bases aligning to TRBD1. Per the germline V gene, CDR1 is KGHDR and CDR2 is SFDVKD. This CDR3 has 16 residues. CDR3 sequence: CATGDSGTGSPGELFF. Written as DNA, the CDR3 is TGTGCCACCGGTGATTCTGGGACAGGGTCGCCCGGGGAGCTGTTTTTT.